Listed here are 12 T cell receptor beta chains from one sample, sequenced in a study of shared clonotypes between healthy human individuals. The protocol was immunoSEQ multiplex PCR, while the TCRdb copy is restricted to in-frame clones and leaves out a portion. The sample shows 1.5 million to 2.5 million clones, about 95% of them seen only once. Terminally differentiated effector memory CD45RA+ cells were left out of the naive CD8 fraction, which was CD45RO-negative and positively selected for CCR7. Sequencing used naive CD8+ T cells sorted from blood. The receptors stem from a man between 18 and 35 years old in good health.

The CDR3 loop reads CASGLDLTGELFF. CDR3 nucleotide sequence: TGTGCCAGCGGACTTGACCTTACCGGGGAGCTGTTTTTT. This sequence joins TRBV7-9 and TRBJ2-2, with D possibly matching TRBD2 (5 bases). Germline CDR1 reads SEHNR; CDR2 reads FQNEAQ (reference sequence). The CDR3 spans 13 residues. Trimming pared 8 bases from V and 5 bases from J, leaving 12 bases between.

V usage is TRBV9 and J usage is TRBJ2-1; 11 nucleotides match TRBD2. CDR3 length: 17 amino acids. V lost 3 bases, J lost 0 bases, and 5 bases stayed unmatched. Germline V gene lookup returns CDR1 SGDLS and CDR2 YYNGEE. The DNA of the CDR3 is TGTGCCAGCAGCGGCTTAGCGGGAGGGTTCTCCTACAATGAGCAGTTCTTC. Its protein is CASSGLAGGFSYNEQFF.

The chain recombines TRBV11-2 with TRBJ2-3, with TRBD2 as a possible D gene (5 bases). CDR1 SGHAT and CDR2 FQNNGV come from the germline V gene. The length of the CDR3 is 16 residues. The V gene lost 5 bases and the J gene lost 6 bases, with 21 bases spanning the gap. As DNA, the CDR3 is TGTGCCAGCAGCCACACACCCATGGGAGTGAGGGATACGCAGTATTTT. This sequence encodes CASSHTPMGVRDTQYF. The variable domain in full, with the rest retrieved from reference TRBV11-2 and TRBJ2-3, is EAGVAQSPRYKIIEKRQSVAFWCNPISGHATLYWYQQILGQGPKLLIQFQNNGVVDDSQLPKDRFSAERLKGVDSTLKIQPAKLEDSAVYLCASSHTPMGVRDTQYFGPGTRLTVL.

V is TRBV9 and J is TRBJ1-2; D perhaps matches TRBD1 (6 bases). Trimming stripped 6 bases from V and 4 bases from J, with 16 bases between. The CDR3 length is 14 residues. The germline V gene encodes CDR1 SGDLS and CDR2 YYNGEE. The CDR3 sequence: CASKPQGLAYGYTF. CDR3 DNA sequence: TGTGCCAGCAAACCACAGGGTCTAGCCTATGGCTACACCTTC.

The genes are TRBV12-2 and TRBJ2-3; TRBD2, the D gene given by the table, was not confirmed from the DNA. TRBV12-2 counts as a pseudogene. This CDR3 region has 19 residues. The chain's CDR3 is CASRLGLAGGPKYADTQYF. The CDR3 nucleotides are TGTGCAAGTCGCTTGGGACTAGCGGGAGGGCCGAAATACGCAGATACGCAGTATTTT.

The chain is built from TRBV4-3 and TRBJ2-7, with 8 bases fitting TRBD2. V was clipped by 3 bases and J by 4 bases; unmatched bases: 11. CDR3 size: 16 residues. Per germline, CDR1 LGHNA and CDR2 YSLEER. The CDR3: CASSHGTSGGLYEQYF. The CDR3 region has the DNA TGCGCCAGCAGCCACGGTACTAGCGGAGGGTTATACGAGCAGTACTTC.

V usage is TRBV9 and J usage is TRBJ2-1; D is uncertain. V was clipped by 0 bases and J by 8 bases, with 6 bases between them. This CDR3 has 12 amino acids. Germline lookup yields CDR1 SGDLS and CDR2 YYNGEE. The CDR3 DNA sequence: TGTGCCAGCAGCGTAGGGTCGCATGAGCAGTTCTTC. As protein: CASSVGSHEQFF.

This chain joins TRBV7-9 and TRBJ2-5, with a weak D call TRBD1 (6 bases). V lost 3 bases to trimming and J lost 5 bases, with 19 bases between them. This CDR3 is 16 amino acids long. Germline V CDR1 and CDR2: SEHNR, FQNEAQ (reference sequence). CDR3 sequence: CASSFYRVEGLETQYF. For the CDR3, the DNA is TGTGCCAGCAGCTTCTACAGGGTGGAAGGCTTGGAGACCCAGTACTTC.

The V call is TRBV6-1, the J call TRBJ2-1; 11 positions match TRBD2. The length of the CDR3 is 17 residues. After removal of 4 bases from V and 3 bases from J, the junction contained 8 bases not matched to a gene. Looked up from germline, CDR1 is MNHNS and CDR2 is SASEGT. The CDR3 reads CASSAYPGLAVYNEQFF. In DNA, the CDR3 is TGTGCCAGCAGTGCTTATCCGGGACTAGCGGTCTACAATGAGCAGTTCTTC.

The V call is TRBV6-1, the J call TRBJ2-7, with 8 bases lining up with TRBD1. After removal of 7 bases from V and 2 bases from J, the junction contained 10 bases not matched to a gene. The CDR3 has 15 amino acids. Germline CDR1 reads MNHNS; CDR2 reads SASEGT. CDR3 nucleotide sequence: TGTGCCAGCACCAGCTTCTCGACAGGGGCCTACGAGCAGTACTTC. Residues: CASTSFSTGAYEQYF.

The chain is built from TRBV25-1 and TRBJ2-2; 8 bases are shared with TRBD1. The CDR3 runs to 16 residues. J was trimmed by 7 bases and V by 7 bases; bases with no gene match: 14. Germline values: CDR1 MGHDK, CDR2 SYGVNS. CDR3 coding DNA: TGTGCCAGCACCGCCGACAGGGGCGGGTCATACGGGGAGCTGTTTTTT. This gives the protein CASTADRGGSYGELFF.

The gene calls are TRBV27 and TRBJ1-5; a weak D match, TRBD1 (6 bases). Germline V gene lookup returns CDR1 MNHEY and CDR2 SMNVEV (reference sequence). This CDR3 spans 15 amino acids. Trimming pared 5 bases from V and 3 bases from J, leaving 14 bases between. The CDR3 DNA reads TGTGCCAGCAGTCCCATTAGGGGGGACAATCAGCCCCAGCATTTT. It translates to CASSPIRGDNQPQHF.